This T cell receptor (beta chain) was recovered during a study of blood T cell repertoires in COVID-19 (dated by TCRdb to the early 2020s). About the full investigation: Samples from collaborators originated in the United States, Italy and Spain and spanned both the acute and convalescent phases of COVID-19. The material from the prospective study consisted of cDNA or gDNA derived from T cells, B-cell-depleted T cells, or PBMCs. Deeply sampled blood TCRbeta repertoires from subjects exposed to, actively infected with, or recovered from COVID-19 were included in the dataset. The repertoires were released in a freely available public database intended as a resource for research on the immune response to SARS-CoV-2. Samples came from the ongoing ImmuneRACE study (first 160 participants) plus 1,254 subjects from 6 global collaborators. Nearly every sample came with metadata listing a de-identified subject ID, COVID-19 status, age in years and sex. Where HLA class I and class II types were available, the types were taken from metadata supplied by the sample provider, not from assay-based typing.

Notes on this clone: The clone's antigen remains unknown. Base qualities are not recorded, but no much larger clone differs from it by a single base.

The CDR3 contains 13 residues, cysteine and phenylalanine counted. Only the CDR3 region is kept as DNA, spanning 39 bases read in frame from base 1. Relative to germline, V is 1 base shorter and J is 7 bases shorter, with 7 bases between their ends. The germline V gene (reference sequence) supplies CDR1 LGHDT and CDR2 YNNKEL. The collaborating institutions used their own protocols to collect whole blood in K2EDTA tubes. For TCRbeta analysis, collaborator samples were shipped as frozen whole blood, as isolated PBMCs, or as DNA extracted from either sample type. Results and caveats for the whole study, not just this receptor: How much clinical and demographic metadata was included differed by source and by participant, and the metadata was provided uncurated.

TCRbeta CDR3 regions were amplified from genomic DNA by means of the immunoSEQ Assay, a bias-controlled multiplex PCR. Turning to the authors' computational methods: The number of nucleated cells in each sample was estimated by amplification of reference gene primers within the assay. Sequence reads were collapsed and filtered to measure the absolute abundance of every unique TCRbeta CDR3 rearrangement. For each sample, productive Simpson clonality was calculated as the square root of Simpson's diversity index over productive rearrangements. Drawn from immuneACCESS, this table holds only the in-frame rearrangements with V and J called that TCRdb kept. Clones are partly lost; checked studies trace under half to an unresolved V gene and leave the rest unexplained. The DNA gave D and trimming, while V, J and clone size come from that table. The sample has roughly 100,000 clones on record, about 70% of them singletons. Jointly, the top ten make up approximately 0.9% of the sample.

The sequencing sample was made of peripheral blood. The chain uses TRBV3-1 (or the pseudogene TRBV3-2) and TRBJ2-2; 6 matching bases give a weak D call of TRBD2. This clonotype originated in a human donor with acute or convalescent COVID-19. The donor label of this sample is uncertain. The DNA sequence is given as TGTGCCAGCAGCCAAGTCGGGGGCGGGGAGCTGTTTTTT. It translates as CASSQVGGGELFF.